The 10 T cell receptor beta chains given below trace back to one sample, sequenced in a study of T cell repertoires in ileal Crohn's disease. Clones were sequenced by immunoSEQ multiplex PCR, and TCRdb holds only the in-frame ones, with some missing. The sample shows roughly 62,000 clones, about 88% of them seen only once. As to time point: neoterminal ileum biopsy at postoperative endoscopy, about 6 months after surgery. Sequencing input: ileal tissue. These receptor sequences come from an adult with Crohn's disease.

The chain joins TRBV25-1 to TRBJ2-2, with 9 bases matching TRBD2. The germline gives CDR1 MGHDK, CDR2 SYGVNS. Trimming cost V 4 bases and J 2 bases; bases outside gene matches: 8. This CDR3 is built from 17 residues. This CDR3 is CASSARLAGENTGELFF. The CDR3 bases are TGTGCCAGCAGTGCTCGCTTAGCGGGGGAAAACACCGGGGAGCTGTTTTTT.

The chain is built from TRBV7-6 and TRBJ2-1, with D possibly TRBD2 on 5 matching bases. V dropped 0 bases and J dropped 9 bases, with 15 bases sitting between them. CDR3 length: 15 amino acids. Germline CDR1 is SGHVS and CDR2 is FNYEAQ. CDR3 sequence: CASSLAQVFAGEQFF. CDR3 sequence (DNA): TGTGCCAGCAGCTTAGCGCAGGTTTTCGCGGGTGAGCAGTTCTTC. Drawing the rest from reference TRBV7-6 and TRBJ2-1, the complete variable domain is GAGVSQSPRYKVTKRGQDVALRCDPISGHVSLYWYRQALGQGPEFLTYFNYEAQQDKSGLPNDRFSAERPEGSISTLTIQRTEQRDSAMYRCASSLAQVFAGEQFFGPGTRLTVL.

CDR3 DNA: TGTGCCACCACGGAGGGGTTTAACGAGCAGTACTTC. It codes for CATTEGFNEQYF. The chain couples TRBV6-6 to TRBJ2-7; a weak D match, TRBD2 (6 bases). The length of the CDR3 is 12 residues. Germline CDR1 reads MNHNY; CDR2 reads SVGAGI (reference sequence). Trimming took 10 bases from V and 5 from J, leaving 15 bases between them.

The genes are TRBV4-2 and TRBJ1-2; possible D gene TRBD1, 5 bases. Germline V gene data show CDR1 as LGHNA and CDR2 as YNFKEQ. Deletions cut 1 base from V and 4 bases from J, with 22 bases between. CDR3 length equals 18 residues. For the CDR3, the DNA is TGTGCCAGCAGCCAAGGAATGTCAGGCCCAGGGTTTGGCTATGGCTACACCTTC. Amino acid sequence: CASSQGMSGPGFGYGYTF.

The gene calls are TRBV5-4 and TRBJ2-2, with 7 bases identical to TRBD1. CDR1 is SGHNT, CDR2 YYREEE, per germline (reference sequence). With 0 bases clipped from V and 0 bases from J, the junction kept 5 bases outside the gene matches. The CDR3 covers 17 residues. CDR3 nucleotides: TGTGCCAGCAGCTTGGGTCCCGGGACAGCGAACACCGGGGAGCTGTTTTTT. This codes for CASSLGPGTANTGELFF.

The chain has TRBV7-2 and TRBJ2-5; D is unresolved. Between the trimmed V and J ends, which lost 5 bases and 5 bases, there was a span of 9 bases. CDR1 is SGHTA, CDR2 FQGNSA, per germline. CDR3 length: 12 residues. The CDR3 DNA reads as TGTGCCAGCAGCCCCAATAGTGAGACCCAGTACTTC. This gives the protein CASSPNSETQYF.

The genes are TRBV19 and TRBJ2-3; 8 bases line up with TRBD1. This CDR3 region has 14 residues. V was clipped by 5 bases and J by 3 bases; unmatched bases: 4. Germline V gives CDR1 LNHDA, CDR2 SQIVND (reference sequence). The CDR3 spells CASSPDRATDTQYF. CDR3 coding DNA: TGTGCCAGTAGTCCGGACAGGGCTACAGATACGCAGTATTTT.

The rearrangement joins TRBV9 to TRBJ2-2, with TRBD1 identical over 7 bases. This CDR3 contains 17 residues. Germline V gene sequence: CDR1 SGDLS, CDR2 YYNGEE. V dropped 4 bases and J dropped 2; count of bases not matched to a gene: 11. The CDR3 DNA is TGTGCCAGCAGCCCGAGACGAGGGGGCATAAACACCGGGGAGCTGTTTTTT. It encodes CASSPRRGGINTGELFF.

The rearrangement uses TRBV19 and TRBJ2-3, with 9 bases identical to TRBD1. This CDR3 is built from 17 residues. V was pared by 4 bases and J by 0 bases, with 8 bases of the junction left unmatched. CDR1 and CDR2 from the germline V gene are LNHDA and SQIVND (reference sequence). The DNA of the CDR3 is TGTGCCAGTAGTACAAAAACCGGGACAGGGAGCACAGATACGCAGTATTTT. It encodes CASSTKTGTGSTDTQYF.

This chain uses TRBV11-2 with TRBJ1-1, with TRBD1 as a possible D gene (5 bases). V was cut by 7 bases and J by 3 bases, with 18 bases left in between. CDR1 is SGHAT, CDR2 FQNNGV, per germline. This CDR3 spans 15 amino acids. The CDR3, as DNA: TGTGCCAGCATGGGACTTACGCATCAGGACACTGAAGCTTTCTTT. Translated, it gives CASMGLTHQDTEAFF.